This entry concerns a single T cell receptor beta chain. The length of the CDR3 is 12 residues. V was cut by 7 bases and J by 10 bases, with 15 bases left in between. Selected positively for CCR7 and CD45RO-negative, naive CD8 cells excluded terminally differentiated effector memory CD45RA+ cells. Produced via immunoSEQ multiplex PCR; TCRdb's table is partial and in-frame only. The sample includes roughly 550,000 clones, over 95% of them seen just once. This specimen belongs to a study of shared clonotypes between healthy human individuals. The source material was naive CD8+ T cells sorted from blood. This TCR was sampled from a woman in her twenties or thirties in good health. This chain connects TRBV23-1 to TRBJ2-3; D gene ambiguous. Being an ORF, TRBV23-1 has a function that is uncertain. The CDR3, as DNA: TGCGCCAGCAAGCCCGGACCATGGCCGCAGTATTTT. Protein: CASKPGPWPQYF.